The present TCR beta chain was sequenced within a study of cytomegalovirus exposure and HLA in healthy donors (TCRdb year 2017). Turning to the overall study: An earlier analysis of about 530 of the donors reported approximately 280 Gb of sequence data and around 120 million unique TCR beta sequences obtained from approximately 180 million T cells. An early release covering about 600 HLA-typed donors comprised approximately 300 gigabases of sequencing data and 85 million or so unique TCR sequences. The genetic ancestry cluster associated with self-reported Caucasian donors included about 84% of the roughly 410 genotyped donors. The study aimed to test whether signatures of past pathogen exposure could be identified by cataloging public T cell receptors. The study used immunosequencing to profile the T cell repertoires of hundreds of subjects and linked those repertoires to cytomegalovirus serostatus. In addition to the first cohort of roughly 670 subjects, a separate validation cohort of about 120 different subjects was used. To predict cytomegalovirus infection status, the study brought together high-throughput TCR immunosequencing, statistical association of individual TCRs with disease status, and machine learning. A later analysis re-examined previously published TCR beta repertoires from several hundred donors and added high-resolution HLA genotyping to investigate patterns of TCR occurrence. The later analysis used no new phenotypic data to find candidate immune exposures, relying instead on TCR beta sequences and their occurrence across donors. In an earlier analysis of 550 to 700 of the donors, high-throughput TCR beta sequencing was used to judge whether each TCR beta V gene segment behaved as functional or pseudogenic. Donor age, sex, ethnicity and CMV serostatus were compiled together with the repertoire data. A later genetic analysis used genome-wide SNP genotypes for about 65% of the roughly 700 donors, treating that subset as a discovery cohort. Every repertoire in the discovery cohort had been generated on one and the same sequencing platform. HLA typing covered class I and class II loci at four-digit resolution. The number of typed donors differed by locus: about 620-630 for A, B, C, DRB1 and DQB1; approximately 520 for DQA1; roughly 600 for DPA1; and about 450 for DPB1. Roughly 5 DR-DQ haplotypes were handled as single units for association and clustering because linkage in the cohort was strong. Across roughly 420 genotyped donors of the cohort, an average of approximately 220,000 unique TCR beta nucleotide sequences per donor were sequenced, and roughly 20% of those sequences were non-productive. Here is what the overall study found, with its caveats: Correlated functional status among segregating V segments might be attributable to linkage disequilibrium, but an unknown experimental factor could not be ruled out. Several of the top co-occurrence clusters appeared to be linked to parvovirus B19, influenza, CMV and Epstein-Barr virus, according to a later analysis. A few of the identified cytomegalovirus-associated TCR beta chains were confirmed in vitro to be specific for cytomegalovirus antigens. The study listed 170 or so TCR beta chains as associated with cytomegalovirus. V-gene and J-gene trimming of TCR beta chains was associated with a missense DCLRE1C variant in a later genetic analysis, and the association was replicated in an independent cohort. Most TCR sequences were seen in very few donors, while some public TCRs were found in many individuals. In a later analysis, the rate of TCR association differed among HLA loci, with DRB1 alleles having the most associated TCRs and HLA-C alleles having the fewest. CMV serostatus was the only immune exposure information available for the cohort. The classifier was reported to diagnose cytomegalovirus status with high specificity and sensitivity in both the original cohort and the validation cohort. Only TCR beta chains were sequenced in this cohort, and the absence of alpha or paired-chain data limited detectable features. Most CMV-associated TCR beta chains appeared to be HLA-restricted in a later analysis, and the HLA associations seemed to be driven largely by CMV exposure. A cluster of highly shared sequence variants was judged likely to be a technical artifact of the sequencing pipeline. When HLA alleles, especially DR and DQ, strongly co-occurred, TCR associations were difficult to assign to individual alleles. It was suggested by the authors that the approach could potentially be generalized to other disease states and immunological phenotypes. Some IMGT-functional V segments, including TRBV6-2 and TRBV6-3, could not be told apart with the 87-base-pair reads, so those segments were excluded. In an earlier analysis of a few hundred of the donors, most TCR beta V segments were observed in productive rearrangements about 90% or about 30% of the time, broadly matching IMGT annotations. A further reported finding was that TCR beta sequences accurately predicted the HLA-A and HLA-B alleles for most subjects in the first cohort. In a later analysis, HLA-associated TCR beta chains were found to be more clonally expanded and to have lower generation probabilities than equally common non-associated chains. Roughly uniform sequencing depth across donors was assumed in presence/absence analyses, although this assumption may not hold. In a later analysis, some 17,000 TCR beta sequences were associated with specific HLA alleles at a false discovery rate of 0.05. According to a later genetic analysis, donors in an Asian-associated ancestry cluster had fewer N-insertions in productive TCRs than the approximately 700-donor mean. Because HLA typing was unavailable for some donors at each locus, only the typed subset was used in association tests. Around 16 rarely observed V segments, including chromosome 9 orphons, were excluded from the earlier analysis of several hundred of the donors because counts were too low.

From the cysteine through the phenylalanine, the CDR3 covers 17 amino acids. Only CDR3 DNA remains: 51 bases, in frame from the first base. The germline V gene supplies CDR1 SGHTA and CDR2 FQGNSA. V is reduced by 1 base and J by 5 bases, leaving a spacing of 20 bases between them. Library creation used the immunoSEQ multiplex PCR assay. The multiplex PCR relied on a mix of 60 forward primers for TCR Vbeta segments and 13 reverse primers for TCR Jbeta segments. A multiplex PCR assay on genomic DNA amplified the CDR3 region of rearranged TCR beta genes. Amplified TCR beta libraries were sequenced as 87-base-pair reads on the Illumina HiSeq System. The published analysis was carried out like this. A later analysis tallied roughly 78 million unique TCR beta chains across the 666 repertoires, and around 10 million of those chains were shared by two or more donors. A nearest-neighbor algorithm error-corrected the raw reads and collapsed the reads into unique sequences, merging closely related sequences to remove PCR and sequencing errors. To assign V, D and J gene segments, CDR3 sequences were aligned to IMGT reference sequences. Each retained sequence needed at least a six-nucleotide match to both a V gene segment and a J gene segment. A rearrangement was called productive if the CDR3 had no stop codons and remained in frame with V and J, and every other rearrangement was called non-productive. CDR3 was defined by IMGT convention, running from the second conserved V-encoded cysteine to the conserved J-encoded phenylalanine. The earlier analysis of around 640 of the donors excluded sequences that lacked an unambiguous match to a single V gene segment. In an earlier analysis of approximately 560 of the donors, a V segment was called functional when productive rearrangements were above 56.7%, and segregating when the standard deviation between donors exceeded 5%. A statistical classification framework was developed to diagnose cytomegalovirus status using the catalog of TCR beta chain sequences. In a later analysis, TCR nucleotide sequences were compared against IMGT/GENE-DB human TR gene sequences so that V and J genes could be assigned. Using the TCRdist pipeline, a later analysis assigned CDR3 sequences along with most-parsimonious VDJ recombination scenarios. A later analysis defined each TCR beta chain by its CDR3 amino acid sequence plus V-gene family, and excluded reads lacking a unique V-gene family. To address suspected cross-contamination and a sequencing artifact, a later analysis removed under 600 highly shared, low-generation-probability nucleotide sequences. In a later analysis, a clonal expansion index was calculated for each public chain from normalized within-repertoire ranks of inferred template counts. In a later analysis, generation probabilities were computed with a VDJ recombination model fitted to out-of-frame rearrangements, and the resulting probabilities were checked against IGoR. A later analysis scored TCR-TCR, TCR-HLA and TCR-CMV co-occurrence with hypergeometric tests, applying a repertoire-size bias correction to TCR pairs. To estimate false discovery rates, a later analysis permuted the HLA or CMV assignments 20 times. In a later analysis, co-occurring TCRs were grouped with DBSCAN, and TCRdist sequence similarity was added when clustering was performed within HLA-allele-positive subsets. Repertoires with fewer than 30,000 or more than 120,000 public chains, plus five repertoires with anomalous nucleotide sharing, were excluded from co-occurrence clustering. Drawn from immuneACCESS, this table holds only the in-frame rearrangements with V and J called that TCRdb kept. Clones are partly lost; checked studies trace under half to an unresolved V gene and leave the rest unexplained. V and J calls and clone size are those listed in that table; D and trimming were worked out from the DNA. The sample has about 94,000 clones on record, 79% of them singletons. The ten largest account for about 3.8% of the sample.

In total, around 600 healthy bone marrow donors made up the cohort. All cohort members were sampled while nominally healthy, although unrecorded immune exposures were likely present. The donor was CMV seronegative and belonged to the group of over 350 seronegative cohort members. Every donor gave a peripheral blood sample, and the peripheral blood mononuclear cells from that sample were used for TCR beta sequencing. The Qiagen DNeasy Blood Extraction Kit was used to extract genomic DNA from the blood cell samples. A word on this clone: The clone's antigen remains unknown. There are no base qualities to consult, and no much larger clone falls within one base.

The sequence is built from TRBV7-2 and TRBJ2-5, with a weak D call of TRBD2 (6 bases match). The TCR originated in a woman aged 40-49 years in good health and CMV-seronegative. The sample comprised PBMCs. The base sequence is TGTGCCAGCAGCTTAGTGGCCGGCGCGGGGAGAGCGGAGACCCAGTACTTC. Translation gives CASSLVAGAGRAETQYF.